Following are 29 T cell receptor beta chains from one sample sequenced in a study of blood T cell repertoires in COVID-19. The data were produced by immunoSEQ multiplex PCR, yet TCRdb's version contains in-frame clones alone and is incomplete. In the table there are 150,000 or so clones, 88% of which are singletons. The sequencing input was peripheral blood. These receptor sequences come from a man aged 60 to 75 with acute or convalescent COVID-19.

The chain links TRBV14 to TRBJ1-1; 8 positions match TRBD1. The CDR3 contains 19 residues. V lost 0 bases to trimming and J lost 1 base; unmatched junction nucleotides: 13. Germline CDR1 and CDR2: SGHDN and FVKESK. The CDR3 bases are TGTGCCAGCAGCCAAGATGGGAGACAGGGGCTAGCTTCGAACACTGAAGCTTTCTTT. This gives the protein CASSQDGRQGLASNTEAFF. Together with reference TRBV14 and TRBJ1-1, the CDR3 gives the full variable domain: EAGVTQFPSHSVIEKGQTVTLRCDPISGHDNLYWYRRVMGKEIKFLLHFVKESKQDESGMPNNRFLAERTGGTYSTLKVQPAELEDSGVYFCASSQDGRQGLASNTEAFFGQGTRLTVV.

The chain is built from TRBV27 and TRBJ1-5; a possible D gene is TRBD1 (6 bases). Per the germline V gene, CDR1 is MNHEY and CDR2 is SMNVEV (reference sequence). With 3 bases removed from V and 3 bases from J, the gap between germline ends came to 15 bases. The CDR3 is made up of 16 amino acids. CDR3 coding DNA: TGTGCCAGCAGTTTGGGACACATACCGAACAATCAGCCCCAGCATTTT. It specifies CASSLGHIPNNQPQHF.

As for this clone: Other DNA sequences in this sample translate to the same CDR3. V and J are TRBV30 and TRBJ1-5, with 8 bases that match TRBD1. CDR3 length: 13 amino acids. Germline CDR1 and CDR2: GTSNPN and SVGIG (reference sequence). J was trimmed by 2 bases and V by 5 bases; bases with no gene match: 2. The CDR3: CAWGTGGNQPQHF. In DNA, the CDR3 is TGTGCCTGGGGGACAGGAGGCAATCAGCCCCAGCATTTT.

The chain couples TRBV3-1 (or the pseudogene TRBV3-2) to TRBJ2-1; the match to TRBD2 covers 8 bases. Germline V lookup: CDR1 LGHDT, CDR2 YNNKEL (reference sequence). The CDR3 contains 13 residues. V lost 7 bases and J lost 10; bases outside the gene matches: 9. DNA for the CDR3: TGTGCCAGCATGGGAACTAGCGGTTTAGAGCAGTTCTTC. Its protein is CASMGTSGLEQFF.

The chain links TRBV4-2 to TRBJ1-6; D not certain. This CDR3 is built from 12 residues. V was shortened by 0 bases and J by 10 bases, with 4 bases between the two germline ends. CDR1 is LGHNA and CDR2 is YNFKEQ in the germline V gene. For the CDR3, the DNA is TGTGCCAGCAGCCAAGATCGGTCACCCCTCCACTTT. It is translated as CASSQDRSPLHF.

The genes are TRBV6-5 and TRBJ1-5; the match to TRBD1 covers 7 bases. Losses at the gene ends were 4 bases for V and 2 bases for J; bases not matched to a gene: 5. The CDR3 covers 15 residues. Germline V gives CDR1 MNHEY, CDR2 SVGAGI. The CDR3 is CASSFQGEGNQPQHF. In DNA form, the CDR3 reads TGTGCCAGCAGTTTCCAGGGGGAAGGCAATCAGCCCCAGCATTTT.

V is TRBV5-4 and J is TRBJ2-2; 7 bases align to TRBD1. V shed 1 base, J shed 5 bases, and the junction held 2 bases outside the gene matches. The CDR3 runs to 14 residues. Germline lookup yields CDR1 SGHNT and CDR2 YYREEE (reference sequence). CDR3 in amino acids: CASSLRQGTGELFF. The CDR3 DNA is TGTGCCAGCAGCTTGAGACAGGGAACCGGGGAGCTGTTTTTT.

This clone was seen a few times. This chain connects TRBV7-9 to TRBJ1-2; the match to TRBD1 covers 9 bases. The length of the CDR3 is 15 residues. From germline, CDR1 is SEHNR and CDR2 FQNEAQ (reference sequence). V lost 5 bases, J lost 4 bases, and 8 bases stayed unmatched. The CDR3 sequence: CASSVYRDRVYGYTF. The CDR3 DNA follows: TGTGCCAGCAGCGTATACCGGGACAGGGTCTATGGCTACACCTTC.

The V gene is TRBV30, the J gene TRBJ1-2; D gene uncertain. The CDR3 has 15 residues. CDR1 is GTSNPN, CDR2 SVGIG, per germline (reference sequence). The ends were cut back, 0 bases at V and 3 bases at J, with 14 bases in the middle. For the CDR3, the DNA is TGTGCCTGGAGTGTACCCAGAGGGATCGACTATGGCTACACCTTC. Its translation is CAWSVPRGIDYGYTF.

The chain couples TRBV5-6 to TRBJ2-1; D call uncertain. Trimming took off 4 bases at V and 3 bases at J, with 8 bases between the two ends. The CDR3 loop spans 13 amino acids. Germline V CDR1 and CDR2: SGHDT, YYEEEE. CDR3 loop: CASSLQIYNEQFF. The CDR3 bases are TGTGCCAGCAGCCTCCAGATCTACAATGAGCAGTTCTTC.

The rearrangement joins TRBV30 to TRBJ1-2, with 9 bases lining up with TRBD1. Germline-derived CDR1 and CDR2 are GTSNPN and SVGIG (reference sequence). The CDR3 runs to 13 residues. The V and J ends lost 3 bases and 6 bases, in that order; junction bases with no gene match: 5. CDR3 bases: TGTGCCTGGAGATCACAGGGGGCGAATGGCTACACCTTC. Its translation: CAWRSQGANGYTF.

This chain uses TRBV12-5 with TRBJ2-2; 8 bases line up with TRBD1. The CDR3 sequence is 16 residues long. Germline CDR1 reads LGHNT; CDR2 reads FRNRAP. V shed 1 base and J 3 bases; nucleotides not matched to a gene: 4. CDR3 loop: CASGLARGQYTGELFF. CDR3 sequence (DNA): TGTGCTAGTGGTTTGGCCAGGGGGCAGTACACCGGGGAGCTGTTTTTT.

This rearrangement joins TRBV11-2 to TRBJ1-1, with D possibly being TRBD1 (6 bases). The V gene lost 5 bases and the J gene lost 10 bases, with 14 bases spanning the gap. The CDR3 runs 12 residues. Germline loops: CDR1 SGHAT, CDR2 FQNNGV. CDR3 amino acids: CASSPGGARAFF. The CDR3 nucleotides read TGTGCCAGCAGCCCCGGGGGGGCGAGAGCTTTCTTT.

This sequence joins TRBV19 and TRBJ2-3; the match to TRBD2 covers 11 bases. The V gene end was trimmed by 5 bases and the J gene end by 2 bases; junction bases not matched to a gene: 6. Germline V gene sequence: CDR1 LNHDA, CDR2 SQIVND (reference sequence). The CDR3 length is 16 residues. Here the CDR3 DNA reads TGTGCCAGTAGTTTGGGACTAGCGGCCTCCACAGATACGCAGTATTTT. As protein: CASSLGLAASTDTQYF.

At least ten counts were recorded for this clone. The chain has TRBV19 and TRBJ2-3; D is ambiguous. Germline CDR1 reads LNHDA; CDR2 reads SQIVND (reference sequence). V was pared by 5 bases and J by 5 bases, with 5 bases between. The CDR3 has 11 amino acids. The CDR3 DNA is TGTGCCAGTAGTTCCATAGATACGCAGTATTTT. This encodes CASSSIDTQYF.

This rearrangement joins TRBV5-5 to TRBJ1-2; D is possibly TRBD1 (6 bases). Trimming took off 4 bases at V and 5 bases at J, with 12 bases between the two ends. CDR1 SGHKS and CDR2 YYEKEE come from the germline V gene (reference sequence). CDR3 size: 13 residues. Written as DNA, the CDR3 is TGTGCCAGCAGCGAGGACAGTCCATATGGCTACACCTTC. It translates to CASSEDSPYGYTF.

The chain recombines TRBV25-1 with TRBJ2-5, with 7 nucleotides matching TRBD1. Trimming took 1 base from V and 4 from J; bases not matched to a gene: 3. The germline V gene encodes CDR1 MGHDK and CDR2 SYGVNS. The CDR3 runs 14 residues. CDR3 region: CASSEFAGGETQYF. The CDR3 nucleotides are TGTGCCAGCAGTGAATTTGCAGGGGGAGAGACCCAGTACTTC.

This sequence joins TRBV6-6 and TRBJ2-1; no reliable D call. Germline V gives CDR1 MNHNY, CDR2 SVGAGI (reference sequence). CDR3 length: 13 amino acids. Trimming took off 6 bases at V and 7 bases at J, with 13 bases between the two ends. CDR3 nucleotide sequence: TGTGCCAGCAGGGAAAACCCCAGGAATGAGCAGTTCTTC. Protein product: CASRENPRNEQFF.

The chain combines TRBV7-2 with TRBJ2-2; the match to TRBD1 covers 12 bases. The CDR3 totals 17 residues. With 5 bases clipped from V and 6 bases from J, the junction kept 10 bases outside the gene matches. CDR1 is SGHTA and CDR2 is FQGNSA in the germline V gene. The DNA of the CDR3 is TGTGCCAGCAGCCGGGTATCGGGGACAGGGGGCTCCGGGGAGCTGTTTTTT. As protein: CASSRVSGTGGSGELFF.

V usage is TRBV5-1 and J usage is TRBJ1-5; 7 bases fit TRBD1. The CDR3 loop spans 14 amino acids. With 3 bases clipped from V and 4 bases from J, the junction kept 4 bases outside the gene matches. Germline lookup yields CDR1 SGHRS and CDR2 YFSETQ. CDR3: CASSWDSVNQPQHF. In DNA, the CDR3 is TGCGCCAGCAGCTGGGACAGCGTAAATCAGCCCCAGCATTTT.

The chain recombines TRBV4-1 with TRBJ1-5; TRBD1 matches 8 bases. The ends lost 1 base at V and 4 bases at J; junction bases unmatched: 3. The CDR3 covers 15 residues. The germline V gene encodes CDR1 MGHRA and CDR2 YSYEKL. CDR3 sequence: CASSQAGTGNQPQHF. Written as DNA, the CDR3 is TGCGCCAGCAGCCAAGCCGGGACAGGAAATCAGCCCCAGCATTTT.

The CDR3 spells CASSWRTGVTSYEQYF. CDR3 in DNA: TGTGCCAGCAGCTGGAGGACAGGGGTGACCTCCTACGAGCAGTACTTC. The chain has TRBV5-6 and TRBJ2-7, with 9 bases matching TRBD1. Germline V gives CDR1 SGHDT, CDR2 YYEEEE. V trimming: 3 bases; J trimming: 0 bases; junction bases outside the gene matches: 7. This CDR3 spans 16 amino acids.

The rearrangement uses TRBV27 and TRBJ1-6; TRBD1 matches 9 bases. The CDR3 loop spans 14 amino acids. V lost 4 bases to trimming and J lost 7 bases; unmatched junction nucleotides: 2. CDR1 is MNHEY, CDR2 SMNVEV, per germline (reference sequence). For the CDR3, the DNA is TGTGCCAGCAGTTACGGACAGGGGAATTCACCCCTCCACTTT. It is translated as CASSYGQGNSPLHF.

The rearrangement joins TRBV7-2 to TRBJ2-3; 9 positions match TRBD2. The CDR3 has 15 amino acids. The ends lost 3 bases at V and 8 bases at J; junction bases unmatched: 9. Looked up from germline, CDR1 is SGHTA and CDR2 is FQGNSA. DNA for the CDR3: TGTGCCAGCAGCTTGGAGGCGGGAGGGCCCCCTACGCAGTATTTT. Translation: CASSLEAGGPPTQYF.

The chain couples TRBV18 to TRBJ1-3, with D possibly being TRBD1 (5 bases). Looked up from germline, CDR1 is KGHSH and CDR2 is LQKENI. CDR3 size: 17 residues. The V end lost 0 bases, the J end lost 0 bases, and 12 bases lay between the germline ends. The CDR3 DNA reads TGTGCCAGCTCACCACCTACCGGTGACAGCTCTGGAAACACCATATATTTT. This encodes CASSPPTGDSSGNTIYF.

This sequence joins TRBV10-1 and TRBJ1-6; 7 nucleotides line up with TRBD1. CDR3 size: 12 residues. V lost 8 bases, J lost 13 bases, and 8 bases stayed unmatched. The germline V gene encodes CDR1 WNHNN and CDR2 SYGVQD (reference sequence). The CDR3 loop reads CASFGTDFPLHF. The CDR3 nucleotides read TGCGCCAGCTTCGGGACAGACTTTCCCCTCCACTTT.

The chain carries TRBV7-9 and TRBJ1-4, with 7 bases that match TRBD1. Germline trimming cut 1 base from V and 8 bases from J; bases unmatched to any gene: 4. The CDR3 covers 14 residues. CDR1 is SEHNR, CDR2 FQNEAQ, per germline (reference sequence). CDR3 nucleotides: TGTGCCAGCAGCTTAGTAGGGGGCGACGAAAAACTGTTTTTT. Translating it yields CASSLVGGDEKLFF. Full variable domain (missing parts from reference TRBV7-9 and TRBJ1-4): DTGVSQNPRHKITKRGQNVTFRCDPISEHNRLYWYRQTLGQGPEFLTYFQNEAQLEKSRLLSDRFSAERPKGSFSTLEIQRTEQGDSAMYLCASSLVGGDEKLFFGSGTQLSVL.

V usage is TRBV7-9 and J usage is TRBJ1-3; D unresolved. The CDR3 covers 14 residues. The V gene's germline CDR1 is SEHNR and CDR2 FQNEAQ (reference sequence). V shed 4 bases and J shed 4 bases, with 11 bases lying between them. The CDR3 region is CASSSDYSGNTIYF. The CDR3 DNA follows: TGTGCCAGCAGCTCTGATTACTCAGGAAACACCATATATTTT.

With regard to this clone: Different DNA sequences within this sample yield the same CDR3. The rearrangement uses TRBV3-1 (or the pseudogene TRBV3-2) and TRBJ1-2; 10 bases are shared with TRBD1. The CDR3 is made up of 13 amino acids. Germline V gene lookup returns CDR1 LGHDT and CDR2 YNNKEL (reference sequence). Trimming at V came to 3 bases and at J to 5 bases, leaving 0 bases not matched to a gene. The CDR3 DNA sequence: TGTGCCAGCAGCCAGGGACAGGGGTATGGCTACACCTTC. This sequence encodes CASSQGQGYGYTF.